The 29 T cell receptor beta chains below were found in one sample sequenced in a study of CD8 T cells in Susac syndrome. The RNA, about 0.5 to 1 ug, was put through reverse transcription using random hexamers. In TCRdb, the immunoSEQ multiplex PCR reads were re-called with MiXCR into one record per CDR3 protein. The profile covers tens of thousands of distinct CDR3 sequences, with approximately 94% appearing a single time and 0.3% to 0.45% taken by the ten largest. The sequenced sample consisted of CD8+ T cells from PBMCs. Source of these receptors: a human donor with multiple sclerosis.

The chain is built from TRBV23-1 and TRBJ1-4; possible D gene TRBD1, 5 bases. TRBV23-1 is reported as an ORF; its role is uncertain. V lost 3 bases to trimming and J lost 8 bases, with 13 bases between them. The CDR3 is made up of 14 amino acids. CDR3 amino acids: CASSHMQGGEKLFF. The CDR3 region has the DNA TGCGCCAGCAGTCACATGCAGGGAGGCGAAAAACTGTTTTTT.

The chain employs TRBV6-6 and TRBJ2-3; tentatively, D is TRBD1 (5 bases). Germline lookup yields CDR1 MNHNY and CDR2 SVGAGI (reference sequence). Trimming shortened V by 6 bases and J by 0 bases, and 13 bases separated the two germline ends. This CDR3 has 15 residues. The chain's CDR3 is CASSLQTVSTDTQYF. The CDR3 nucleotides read TGTGCCAGCAGCCTCCAGACAGTTAGCACAGATACGCAGTATTTT.

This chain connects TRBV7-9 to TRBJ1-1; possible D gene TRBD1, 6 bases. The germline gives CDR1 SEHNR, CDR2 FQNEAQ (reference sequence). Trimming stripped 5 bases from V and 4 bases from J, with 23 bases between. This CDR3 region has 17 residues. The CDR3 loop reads CASSPSWAGARGTEAFF. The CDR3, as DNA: TGTGCCAGCAGCCCAAGTTGGGCGGGGGCGCGAGGCACTGAAGCTTTCTTT.

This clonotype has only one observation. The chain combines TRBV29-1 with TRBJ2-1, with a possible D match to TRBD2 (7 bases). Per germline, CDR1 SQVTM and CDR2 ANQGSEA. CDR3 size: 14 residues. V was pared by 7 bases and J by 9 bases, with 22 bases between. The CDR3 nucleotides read TGCAGCGGGGGGCTCCAAACCTCGGGGGGTGAGCAGTTCTTC. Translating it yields CSGGLQTSGGEQFF.

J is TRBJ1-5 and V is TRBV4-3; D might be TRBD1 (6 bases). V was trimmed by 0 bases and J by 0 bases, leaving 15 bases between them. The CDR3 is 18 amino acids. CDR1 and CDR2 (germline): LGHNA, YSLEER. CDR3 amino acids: CASSQDRTDLYSNQPQHF. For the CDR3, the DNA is TGCGCCAGCAGCCAAGATCGGACAGACCTGTATAGCAATCAGCCCCAGCATTTT.

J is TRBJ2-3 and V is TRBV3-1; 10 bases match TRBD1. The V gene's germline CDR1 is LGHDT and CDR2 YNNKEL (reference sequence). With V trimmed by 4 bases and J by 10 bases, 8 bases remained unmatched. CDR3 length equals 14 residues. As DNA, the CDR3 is TGTGCCAGCAGCCTTTGGGACAGGGGTAAAGCGCAGTATTTT. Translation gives CASSLWDRGKAQYF.

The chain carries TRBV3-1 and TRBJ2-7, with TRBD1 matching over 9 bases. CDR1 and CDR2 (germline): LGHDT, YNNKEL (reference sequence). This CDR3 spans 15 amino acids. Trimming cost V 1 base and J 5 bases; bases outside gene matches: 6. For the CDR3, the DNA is TGTGCCAGCAGCCAAGTTGCACAGGGGGCCGACGAGCAGTACTTC. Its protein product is CASSQVAQGADEQYF.

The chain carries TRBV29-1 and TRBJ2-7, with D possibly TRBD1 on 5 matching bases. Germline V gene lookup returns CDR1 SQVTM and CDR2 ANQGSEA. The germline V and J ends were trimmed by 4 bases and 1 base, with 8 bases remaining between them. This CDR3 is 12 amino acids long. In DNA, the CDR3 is TGCAGCGTTGCAAGGGGTTCCTACGAGCAGTACTTC. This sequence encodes CSVARGSYEQYF.

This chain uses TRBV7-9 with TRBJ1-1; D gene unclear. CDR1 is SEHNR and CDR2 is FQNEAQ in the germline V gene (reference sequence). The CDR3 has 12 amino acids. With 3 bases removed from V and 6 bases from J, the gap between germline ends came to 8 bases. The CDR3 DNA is TGTGCCAGCAGCTTGGCTAAAGCTGAAGCTTTCTTT. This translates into CASSLAKAEAFF.

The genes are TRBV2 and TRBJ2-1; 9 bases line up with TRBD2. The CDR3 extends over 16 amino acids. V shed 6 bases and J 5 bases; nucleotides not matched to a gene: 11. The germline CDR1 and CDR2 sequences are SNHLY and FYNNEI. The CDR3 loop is CASSALSGSLDNEQFF. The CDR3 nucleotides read TGTGCCAGCAGCGCCCTTAGCGGGAGTCTCGACAATGAGCAGTTCTTC.

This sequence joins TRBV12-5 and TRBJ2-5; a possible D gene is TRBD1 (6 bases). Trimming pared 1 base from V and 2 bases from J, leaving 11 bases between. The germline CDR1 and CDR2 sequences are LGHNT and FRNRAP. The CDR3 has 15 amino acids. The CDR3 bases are TGTGCTAGTGGTTTGGAATGGGACACTCAAGAGACCCAGTACTTC. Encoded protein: CASGLEWDTQETQYF.

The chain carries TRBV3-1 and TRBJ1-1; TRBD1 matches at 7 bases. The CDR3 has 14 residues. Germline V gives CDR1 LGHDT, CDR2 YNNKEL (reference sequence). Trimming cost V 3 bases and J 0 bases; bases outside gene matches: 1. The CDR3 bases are TGTGCCAGCAGCCATCAGGGGGTGAACACTGAAGCTTTCTTT. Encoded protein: CASSHQGVNTEAFF.

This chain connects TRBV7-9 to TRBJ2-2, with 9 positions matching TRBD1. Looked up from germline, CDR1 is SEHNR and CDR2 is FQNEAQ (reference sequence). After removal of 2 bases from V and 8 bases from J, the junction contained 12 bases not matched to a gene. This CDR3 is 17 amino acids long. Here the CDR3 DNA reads TGTGCCAGCAGCTTACTGCCGGGACAGGGTATTGGTGGGGAGCTGTTTTTT. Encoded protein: CASSLLPGQGIGGELFF.

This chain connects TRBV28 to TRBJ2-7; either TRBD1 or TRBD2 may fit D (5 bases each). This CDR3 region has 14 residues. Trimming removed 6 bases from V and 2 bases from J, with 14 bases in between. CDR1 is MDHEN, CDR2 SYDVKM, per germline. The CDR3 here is CASSLQRGTYEQYF. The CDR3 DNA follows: TGTGCCAGCAGCCTTCAGAGGGGCACCTACGAGCAGTACTTC. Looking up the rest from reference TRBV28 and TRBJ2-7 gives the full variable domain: DVKVTQSSRYLVKRTGEKVFLECVQDMDHENMFWYRQDPGLGLRLIYFSYDVKMKEKGDIPEGYSVSREKKERFSLILESASTNQTSMYLCASSLQRGTYEQYFGPGTRLTVT.

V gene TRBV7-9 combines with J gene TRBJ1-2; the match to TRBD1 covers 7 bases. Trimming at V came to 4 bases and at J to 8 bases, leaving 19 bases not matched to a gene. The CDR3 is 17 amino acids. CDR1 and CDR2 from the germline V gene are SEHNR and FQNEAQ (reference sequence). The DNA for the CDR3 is TGTGCCAGCAGCTCAGTGGGGGTAAAAGGACTGGGACAGGGCTACACCTTC. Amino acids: CASSSVGVKGLGQGYTF.

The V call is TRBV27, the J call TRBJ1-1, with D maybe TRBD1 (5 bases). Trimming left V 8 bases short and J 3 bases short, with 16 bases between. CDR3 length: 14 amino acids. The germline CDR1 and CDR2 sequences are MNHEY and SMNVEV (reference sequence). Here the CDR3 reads CASASFRQHTEAFF. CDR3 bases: TGTGCCAGCGCTTCCTTTAGACAGCACACTGAAGCTTTCTTT.

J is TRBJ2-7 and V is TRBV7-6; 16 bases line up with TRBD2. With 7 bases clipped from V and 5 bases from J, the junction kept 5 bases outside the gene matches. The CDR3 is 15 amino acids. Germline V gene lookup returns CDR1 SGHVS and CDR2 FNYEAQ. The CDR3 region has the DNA TGTGCCAGCACCGGGACTAGCGGGGGGGAACACGAGCAGTACTTC. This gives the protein CASTGTSGGEHEQYF.

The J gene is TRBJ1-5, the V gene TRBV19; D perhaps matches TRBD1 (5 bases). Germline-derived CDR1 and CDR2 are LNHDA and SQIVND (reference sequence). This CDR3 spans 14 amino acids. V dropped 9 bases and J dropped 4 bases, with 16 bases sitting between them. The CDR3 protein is CASRDLQGNQPQHF. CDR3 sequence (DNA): TGTGCCAGCCGAGATCTTCAGGGTAATCAGCCCCAGCATTTT.

In DNA form, the CDR3 reads TGCAGCGTCATGGGGGCAACTAATGAAAAACTGTTTTTT. Its translation is CSVMGATNEKLFF. The chain joins TRBV29-1 to TRBJ1-4; a weak D match, TRBD1 (5 bases). In germline, CDR1 is SQVTM, CDR2 ANQGSEA. CDR3 length: 13 amino acids. V lost 6 bases and J lost 0, with 8 bases in between.

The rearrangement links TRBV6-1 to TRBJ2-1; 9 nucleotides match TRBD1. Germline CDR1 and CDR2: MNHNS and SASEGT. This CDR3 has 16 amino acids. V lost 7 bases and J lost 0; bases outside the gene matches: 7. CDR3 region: CASIYPGQGSYNEQFF. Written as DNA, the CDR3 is TGTGCCAGCATATATCCGGGACAGGGCTCCTACAATGAGCAGTTCTTC.

The CDR3 protein is CASSGGTGELFF. CDR3 coding DNA: TGTGCCAGCAGCGGTGGAACCGGGGAGCTGTTTTTT. The chain uses TRBV2 and TRBJ2-2; D is unclear. CDR1 is SNHLY, CDR2 FYNNEI, per germline. This CDR3 region has 12 residues. V lost 6 bases and J lost 5, with 7 bases in between.

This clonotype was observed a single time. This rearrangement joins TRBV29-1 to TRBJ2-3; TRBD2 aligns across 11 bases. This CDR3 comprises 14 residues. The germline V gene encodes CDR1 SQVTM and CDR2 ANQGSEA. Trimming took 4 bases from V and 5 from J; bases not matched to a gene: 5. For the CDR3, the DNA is TGCAGCGTTGGGCTAGCGGGGGGTAGAGATACGCAGTATTTT. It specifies CSVGLAGGRDTQYF.

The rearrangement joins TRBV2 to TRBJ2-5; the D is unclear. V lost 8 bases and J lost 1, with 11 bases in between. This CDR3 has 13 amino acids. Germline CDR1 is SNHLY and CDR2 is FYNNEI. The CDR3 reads CASVWAGQETQYF. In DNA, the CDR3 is TGTGCCAGCGTGTGGGCAGGCCAAGAGACCCAGTACTTC.

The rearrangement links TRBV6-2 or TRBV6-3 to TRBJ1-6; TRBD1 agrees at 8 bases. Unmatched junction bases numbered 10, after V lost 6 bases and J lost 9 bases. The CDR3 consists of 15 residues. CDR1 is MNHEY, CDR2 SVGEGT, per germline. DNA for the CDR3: TGTGCCAGCAGGAGCCGGACAGGGAAAGTTTCACCCCTCCACTTT. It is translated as CASRSRTGKVSPLHF.

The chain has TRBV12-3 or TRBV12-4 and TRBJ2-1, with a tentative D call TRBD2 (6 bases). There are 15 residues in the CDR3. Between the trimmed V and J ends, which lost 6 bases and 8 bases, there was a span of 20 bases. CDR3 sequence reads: CASRPTSPGGDEQFF. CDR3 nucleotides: TGTGCCAGCAGACCAACTAGCCCTGGAGGGGATGAGCAGTTCTTC.

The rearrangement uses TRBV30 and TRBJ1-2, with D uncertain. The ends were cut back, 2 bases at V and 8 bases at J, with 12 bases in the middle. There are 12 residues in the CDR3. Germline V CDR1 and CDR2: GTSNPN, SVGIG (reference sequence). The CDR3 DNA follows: TGTGCCTGGAGTACGAGCGCAGAAGGCTACACCTTC. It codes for CAWSTSAEGYTF.

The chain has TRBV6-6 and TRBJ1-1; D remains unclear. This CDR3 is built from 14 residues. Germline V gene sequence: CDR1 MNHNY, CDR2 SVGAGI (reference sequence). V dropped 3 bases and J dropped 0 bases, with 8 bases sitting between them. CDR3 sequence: CASSYRELNTEAFF. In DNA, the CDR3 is TGTGCCAGCAGTTATCGGGAGTTGAACACTGAAGCTTTCTTT.

The CDR3 region is CASSSLDYQPQHF. CDR3 coding DNA: TGTGCCAGCAGCTCTCTGGATTATCAGCCCCAGCATTTT. The chain is built from TRBV7-8 and TRBJ1-5; the D is unclear. This CDR3 has 13 amino acids. The germline V gene encodes CDR1 SGHVS and CDR2 FQNEAQ. Deletions cut 4 bases from V and 5 bases from J, with 9 bases between.

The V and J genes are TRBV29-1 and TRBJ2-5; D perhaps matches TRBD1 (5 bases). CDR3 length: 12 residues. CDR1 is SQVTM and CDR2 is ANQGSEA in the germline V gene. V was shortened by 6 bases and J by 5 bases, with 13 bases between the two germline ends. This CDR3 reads CSVAQGWETQYF. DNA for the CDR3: TGCAGCGTGGCTCAGGGATGGGAGACCCAGTACTTC.